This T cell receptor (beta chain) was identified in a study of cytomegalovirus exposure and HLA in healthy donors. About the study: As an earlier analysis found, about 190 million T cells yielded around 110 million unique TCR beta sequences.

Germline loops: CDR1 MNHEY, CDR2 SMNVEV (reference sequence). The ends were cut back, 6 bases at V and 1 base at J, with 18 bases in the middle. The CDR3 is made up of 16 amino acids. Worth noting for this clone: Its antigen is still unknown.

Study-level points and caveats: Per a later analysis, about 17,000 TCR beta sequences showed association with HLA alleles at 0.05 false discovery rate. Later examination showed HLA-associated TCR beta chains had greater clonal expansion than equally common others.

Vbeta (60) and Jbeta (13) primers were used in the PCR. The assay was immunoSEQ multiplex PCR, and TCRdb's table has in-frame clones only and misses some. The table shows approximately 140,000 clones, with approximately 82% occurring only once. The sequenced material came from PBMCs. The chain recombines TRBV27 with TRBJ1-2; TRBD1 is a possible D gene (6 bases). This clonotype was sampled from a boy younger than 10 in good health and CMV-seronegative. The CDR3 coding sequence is TGTGCCAGCAGGAGGGTCCGGGCAGGGGATAACTATGGCTACACCTTC. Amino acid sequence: CASRRVRAGDNYGYTF.